A selection of T cell receptor beta chains follows, all from one sample in a study of T cell repertoires in cytomegalovirus infection. Their antigens are not known. TCRdb ran MiXCR on the reads and lists one entry per CDR3 protein. The table records approximately 300,000 distinct CDR3 sequences, roughly 25% of them present only once. The specimen was cultured PBMCs, collected from culture after CMV antigen stimulation. All receptors come from a human donor in good health (CMV status not recorded). Some clones in this sample may be carry-over from other donors' samples. Both conserved end residues are part of each CDR3. Each record gives: V gene, clone size, J gene, D gene, CDR3 length, CDR3 protein, CDR3 DNA. The D gene is left open where the match is weak. Part of the rows lack a size; the others show once, few, many or a class for expanded clones.

>TRBV4-3|-|TRBJ2-3|-|13
CASSQASIDTQYF
TGCGCCAGCAGCCAAGCCTCTATAGATACGCAGTATTTT
>TRBV6-6|few|TRBJ2-1|TRBD1|12
CASSTDRAEQFF
TGTGCCAGCAGTACCGACAGGGCTGAGCAGTTCTTC
>TRBV9|-|TRBJ2-3|TRBD2|14
CASSGRASTDTQYF
TGTGCCAGTAGCGGGAGGGCTAGCACAGATACGCAGTATTTT
>TRBV3-1|once|TRBJ2-2|-|15
CASSRINGNTGELFF
TGTGCCAGCAGCCGTATTAACGGGAACACCGGGGAGCTGTTTTTT
>TRBV5-4|few|TRBJ1-4|-|14
CASSNGKTNEKLFF
TGTGCCAGCAGCAATGGGAAGACTAATGAAAAACTGTTTTTT
>TRBV7-2|many|TRBJ2-7|-|14
CASSPGSLSYEQYF
TGTGCCAGCAGCCCCGGGTCTCTAAGCTACGAGCAGTACTTC
>TRBV20-1|-|TRBJ1-2|-|13
CSARDQGSYGYTF
TGCAGTGCTAGAGATCAGGGAAGCTATGGCTACACCTTC
>TRBV4-1|-|TRBJ2-1|TRBD2|15
CASSPRLAGVAEQFF
TGCGCCAGCAGCCCCAGACTAGCGGGAGTTGCTGAGCAGTTCTTC
>TRBV18|-|TRBJ1-2|TRBD1|12
CASSPVSGTGTF
TGTGCCAGCTCACCAGTTTCCGGGACAGGAACCTTC
>TRBV27|-|TRBJ1-4|-|15
CASRLFPTTNEKLFF
TGTGCCAGCCGTCTTTTCCCGACAACTAATGAAAAACTGTTTTTT
>TRBV7-9|-|TRBJ1-2|TRBD1|10
CATDPIQGAF
TGTGCCACCGATCCCATACAGGGGGCCTTC
>TRBV7-3|-|TRBJ2-1|-|15
CASSLEGVTYNEQFF
TGTGCCAGCAGCTTAGAGGGGGTTACCTACAATGAGCAGTTCTTC